The present T cell receptor beta chain was sequenced within a study of shared T cell receptors in the human thymus. Measured with immunoSEQ multiplex PCR; TCRdb has only the in-frame clones, and not every one. The sample carries roughly 560,000 clones, approximately 78% recorded once. This CDR3 comprises 15 residues. V dropped 5 bases and J dropped 5; count of bases not matched to a gene: 7. CDR1 is PRHDT and CDR2 is FYEKMQ in the germline V gene (reference sequence). These data were also reused for a study on human thymus T cells. That source reports: Resections that were taken during corrective heart surgery supplied the thymus tissue. Among thymic and blood repertoires, usage of V and J genes appeared biased. A high degree of thymic repertoire overlap among unrelated individuals was reported in related research.

The gene calls are TRBV13 and TRBJ2-7, with 12 bases matching TRBD1. The TCR sequence derives from a boy under two years old with a congenital heart defect. Sequencing was done on a sample of thymocytes. The CDR3 DNA sequence: TGTGCCAGCAGCGGTCCCGGGACAGGGGGCCACGAGCAGTACTTC. It translates to CASSGPGTGGHEQYF. The full variable domain, rest sourced from reference TRBV13 and TRBJ2-7, is AAGVIQSPRHLIKEKRETATLKCYPIPRHDTVYWYQQGPGQDPQFLISFYEKMQSDKGSIPDRFSAQQFSDYHSELNMSSLELGDSALYFCASSGPGTGGHEQYFGPGTRLTVT.